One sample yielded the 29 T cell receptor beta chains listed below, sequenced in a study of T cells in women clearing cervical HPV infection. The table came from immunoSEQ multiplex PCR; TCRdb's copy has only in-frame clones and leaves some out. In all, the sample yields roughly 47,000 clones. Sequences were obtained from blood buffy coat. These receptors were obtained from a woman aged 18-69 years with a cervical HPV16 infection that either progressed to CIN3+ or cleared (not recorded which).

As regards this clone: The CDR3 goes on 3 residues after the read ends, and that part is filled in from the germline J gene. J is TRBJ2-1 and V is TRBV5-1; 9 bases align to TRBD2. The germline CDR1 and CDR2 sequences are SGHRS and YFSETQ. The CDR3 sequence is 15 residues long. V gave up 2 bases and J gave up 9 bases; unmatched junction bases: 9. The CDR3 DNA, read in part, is TGCGCCAGCAGCTTTAGATCAGCGGGGGGTCGTGAG. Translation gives CASSFRSAGGRE. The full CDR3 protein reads CASSFRSAGGREQFF.

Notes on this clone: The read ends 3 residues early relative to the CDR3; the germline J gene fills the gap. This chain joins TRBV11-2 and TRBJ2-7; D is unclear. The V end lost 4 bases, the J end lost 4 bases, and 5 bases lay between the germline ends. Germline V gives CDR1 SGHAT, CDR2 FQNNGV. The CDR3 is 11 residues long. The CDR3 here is CASSSFYEQYF. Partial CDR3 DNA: TGTGCCAGCAGCTCCTTTTACGAG.

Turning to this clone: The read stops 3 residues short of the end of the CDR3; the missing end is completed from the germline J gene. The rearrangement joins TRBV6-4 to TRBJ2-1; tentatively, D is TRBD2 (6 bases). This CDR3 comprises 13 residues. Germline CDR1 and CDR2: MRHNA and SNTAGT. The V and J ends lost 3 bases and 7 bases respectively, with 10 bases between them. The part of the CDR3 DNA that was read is TGTGCCAGCAGTGAGGGCGGGGCGAATGAG. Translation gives CASSEGGANE. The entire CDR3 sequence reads CASSEGGANEQFF.

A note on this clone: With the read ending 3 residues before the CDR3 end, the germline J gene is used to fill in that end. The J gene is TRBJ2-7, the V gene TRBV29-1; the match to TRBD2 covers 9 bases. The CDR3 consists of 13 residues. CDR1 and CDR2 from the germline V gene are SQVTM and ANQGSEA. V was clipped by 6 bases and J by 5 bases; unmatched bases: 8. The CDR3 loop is CSVQRGALNEQYF. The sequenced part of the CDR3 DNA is TGCAGCGTACAGCGGGGGGCTCTGAACGAG.

CDR3 DNA, as far as it was read: TGTGCCAGCAGTTCTGTACTAGCGGGGCTTAATGAG. It encodes CASSSVLAGLNE. The entire CDR3 protein reads CASSSVLAGLNEQFF. The chain is built from TRBV2 and TRBJ2-1; TRBD2 matches 10 bases. The CDR3 is cut off 3 residues early in the read; its end comes from the germline J gene. The CDR3 has 15 residues. Germline loops: CDR1 SNHLY, CDR2 FYNNEI. The trim removed 5 bases at V and 7 bases at J, leaving 8 bases unmatched.

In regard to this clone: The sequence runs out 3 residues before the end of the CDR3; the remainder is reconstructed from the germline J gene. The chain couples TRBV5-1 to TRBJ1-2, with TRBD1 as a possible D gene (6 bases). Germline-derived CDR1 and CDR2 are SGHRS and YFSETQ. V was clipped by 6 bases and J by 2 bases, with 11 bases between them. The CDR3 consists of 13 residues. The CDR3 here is CASTADRNYGYTF. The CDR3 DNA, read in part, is TGCGCCAGCACCGCGGACAGAAACTATGGC.

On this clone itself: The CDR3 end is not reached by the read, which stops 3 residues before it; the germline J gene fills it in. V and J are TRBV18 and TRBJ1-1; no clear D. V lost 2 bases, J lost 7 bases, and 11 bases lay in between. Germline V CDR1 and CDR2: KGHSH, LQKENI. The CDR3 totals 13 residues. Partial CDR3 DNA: TGTGCCAGCTCACCAGTCAACCGGGGTGAA. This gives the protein CASSPVNRGE. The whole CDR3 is CASSPVNRGEAFF.

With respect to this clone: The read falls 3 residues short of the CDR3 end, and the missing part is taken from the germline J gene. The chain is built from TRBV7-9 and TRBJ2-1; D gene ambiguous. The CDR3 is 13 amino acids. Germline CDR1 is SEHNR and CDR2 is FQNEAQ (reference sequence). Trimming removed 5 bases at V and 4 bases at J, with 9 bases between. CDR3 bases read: TGTGCCAGCAGCCCCAATCAGTACAATGAG. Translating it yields CASSPNQYNE. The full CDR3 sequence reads CASSPNQYNEQFF.

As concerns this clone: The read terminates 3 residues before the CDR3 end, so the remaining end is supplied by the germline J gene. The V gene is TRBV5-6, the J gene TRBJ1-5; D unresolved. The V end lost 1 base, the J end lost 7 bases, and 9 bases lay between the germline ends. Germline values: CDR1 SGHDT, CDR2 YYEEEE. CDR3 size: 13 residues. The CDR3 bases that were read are TGTGCCAGCAGCTTGTCGGTGGGCCAGCCC. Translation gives CASSLSVGQP. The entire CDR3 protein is CASSLSVGQPQHF. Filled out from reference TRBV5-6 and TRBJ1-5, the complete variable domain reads DAGVTQSPTHLIKTRGQQVTLRCSPKSGHDTVSWYQQALGQGPQFIFQYYEEEERQRGNFPDRFSGHQFPNYSSELNVNALLLGDSALYLCASSLSVGQPQHFGDGTRLSIL.

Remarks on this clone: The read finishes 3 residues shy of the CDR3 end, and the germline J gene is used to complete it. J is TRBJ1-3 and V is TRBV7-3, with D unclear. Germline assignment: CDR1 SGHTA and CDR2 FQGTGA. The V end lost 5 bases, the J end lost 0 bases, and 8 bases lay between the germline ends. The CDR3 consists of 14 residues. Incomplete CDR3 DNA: TGTGCCAGCAGCCCCCTCGGCTCTGGAAACACC. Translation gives CASSPLGSGNT. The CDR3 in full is CASSPLGSGNTIYF.

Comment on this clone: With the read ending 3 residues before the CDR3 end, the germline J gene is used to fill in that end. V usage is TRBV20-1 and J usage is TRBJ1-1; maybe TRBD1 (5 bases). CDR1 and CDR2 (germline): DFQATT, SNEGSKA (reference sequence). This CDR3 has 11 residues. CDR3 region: CSASKTELAFF. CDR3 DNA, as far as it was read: TGCAGTGCTAGTAAGACAGAACTA.

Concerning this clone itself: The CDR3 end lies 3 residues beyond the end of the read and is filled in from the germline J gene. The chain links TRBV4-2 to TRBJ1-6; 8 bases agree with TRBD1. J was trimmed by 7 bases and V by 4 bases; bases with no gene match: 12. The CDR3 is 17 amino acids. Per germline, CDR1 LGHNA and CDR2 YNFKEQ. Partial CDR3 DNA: TGTGCCAGCAGCCCGAGGGGTCCCAGGACAGGGAATTCACCC. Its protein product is CASSPRGPRTGNSP. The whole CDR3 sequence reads CASSPRGPRTGNSPLHF.

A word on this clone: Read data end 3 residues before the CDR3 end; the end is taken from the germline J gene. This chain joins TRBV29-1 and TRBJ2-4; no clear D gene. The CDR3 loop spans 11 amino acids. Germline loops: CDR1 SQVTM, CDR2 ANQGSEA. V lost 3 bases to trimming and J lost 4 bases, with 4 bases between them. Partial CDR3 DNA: TGCAGCGTTGAGCTAAAAAACATT. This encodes CSVELKNI. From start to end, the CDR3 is CSVELKNIQYF.

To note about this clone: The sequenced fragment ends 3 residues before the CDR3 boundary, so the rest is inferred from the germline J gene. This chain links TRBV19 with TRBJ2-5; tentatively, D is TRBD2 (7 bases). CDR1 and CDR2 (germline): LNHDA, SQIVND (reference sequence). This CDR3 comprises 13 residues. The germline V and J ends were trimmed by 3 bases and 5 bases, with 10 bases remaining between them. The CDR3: CASSMGGAETQYF. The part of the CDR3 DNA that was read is TGTGCCAGTAGTATGGGGGGGGCGGAGACC.

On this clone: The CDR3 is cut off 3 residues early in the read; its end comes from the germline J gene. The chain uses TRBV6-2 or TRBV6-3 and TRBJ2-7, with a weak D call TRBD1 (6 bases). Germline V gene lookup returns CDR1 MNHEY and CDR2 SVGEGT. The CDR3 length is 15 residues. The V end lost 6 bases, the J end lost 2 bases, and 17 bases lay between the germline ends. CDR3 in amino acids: CASSDGARTAYEQYF. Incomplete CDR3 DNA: TGTGCCAGCAGCGATGGGGCGCGGACAGCCTACGAG.

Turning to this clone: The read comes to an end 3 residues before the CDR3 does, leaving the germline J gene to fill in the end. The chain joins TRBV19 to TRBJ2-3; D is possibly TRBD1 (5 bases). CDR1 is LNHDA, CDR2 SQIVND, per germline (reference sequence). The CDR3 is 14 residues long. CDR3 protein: CASSIDQGAETQYF. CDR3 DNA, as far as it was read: TGTGCCAGTAGTATAGATCAGGGTGCGGAGACG.

Here the CDR3 reads CATEPTGGTGELFF. CDR3 bases read: TGTGCCACGGAACCAACAGGGGGCACCGGGGAG. The chain uses TRBV10-3 and TRBJ2-2; 8 nucleotides align to TRBD1. The read falls 3 residues short of the CDR3 end, and the missing part is taken from the germline J gene. The CDR3 has 14 residues. CDR1 is ENHRY, CDR2 SYGVKD, per germline. J was trimmed by 4 bases and V by 10 bases; bases with no gene match: 8.

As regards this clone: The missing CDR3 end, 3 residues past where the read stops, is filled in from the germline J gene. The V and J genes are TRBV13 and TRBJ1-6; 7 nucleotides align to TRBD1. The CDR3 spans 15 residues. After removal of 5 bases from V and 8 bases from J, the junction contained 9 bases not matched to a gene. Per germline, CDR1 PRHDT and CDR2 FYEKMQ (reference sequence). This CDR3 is CASSGGQELYSPLHF. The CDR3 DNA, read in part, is TGTGCCAGCAGCGGCGGACAGGAACTTTATTCACCC. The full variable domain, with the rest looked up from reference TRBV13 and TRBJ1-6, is AAGVIQSPRHLIKEKRETATLKCYPIPRHDTVYWYQQGPGQDPQFLISFYEKMQSDKGSIPDRFSAQQFSDYHSELNMSSLELGDSALYFCASSGGQELYSPLHFGNGTRLTVT.

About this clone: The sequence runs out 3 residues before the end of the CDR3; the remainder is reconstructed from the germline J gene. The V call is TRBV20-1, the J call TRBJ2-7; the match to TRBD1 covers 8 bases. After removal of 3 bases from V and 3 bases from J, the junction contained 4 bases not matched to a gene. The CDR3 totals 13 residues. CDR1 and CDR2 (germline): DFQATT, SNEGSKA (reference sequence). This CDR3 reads CSARTGVNYEQYF. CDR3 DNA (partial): TGCAGTGCTAGGACAGGGGTTAACTACGAG.

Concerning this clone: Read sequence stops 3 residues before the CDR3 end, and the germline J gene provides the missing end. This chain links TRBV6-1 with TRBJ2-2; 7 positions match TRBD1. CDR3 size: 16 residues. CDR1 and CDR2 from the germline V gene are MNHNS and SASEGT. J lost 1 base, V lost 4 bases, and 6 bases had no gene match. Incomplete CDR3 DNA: TGTGCCAGCAGTGTGTTAGGGACAGTGAACACCGGGGAG. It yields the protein CASSVLGTVNTGE. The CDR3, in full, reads CASSVLGTVNTGELFF.

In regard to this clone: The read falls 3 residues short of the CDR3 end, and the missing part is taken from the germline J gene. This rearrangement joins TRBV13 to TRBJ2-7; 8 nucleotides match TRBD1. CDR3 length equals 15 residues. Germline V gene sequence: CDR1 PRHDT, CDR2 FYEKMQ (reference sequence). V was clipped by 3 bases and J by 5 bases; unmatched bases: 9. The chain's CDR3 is CASSFSDRVKNEQYF. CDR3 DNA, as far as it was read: TGTGCCAGCAGCTTCTCGGACAGGGTTAAAAACGAG. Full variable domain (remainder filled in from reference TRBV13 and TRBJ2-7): AAGVIQSPRHLIKEKRETATLKCYPIPRHDTVYWYQQGPGQDPQFLISFYEKMQSDKGSIPDRFSAQQFSDYHSELNMSSLELGDSALYFCASSFSDRVKNEQYFGPGTRLTVT.

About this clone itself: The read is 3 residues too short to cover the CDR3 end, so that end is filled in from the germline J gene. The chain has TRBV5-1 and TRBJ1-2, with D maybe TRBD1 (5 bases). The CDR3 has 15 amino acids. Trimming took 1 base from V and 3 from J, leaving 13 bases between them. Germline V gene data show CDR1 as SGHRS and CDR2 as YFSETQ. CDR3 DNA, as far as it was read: TGCGCCAGCAGCTTGCAGGGTCCCGGAGACTATGGC. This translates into CASSLQGPGDYG. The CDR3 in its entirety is CASSLQGPGDYGYTF.

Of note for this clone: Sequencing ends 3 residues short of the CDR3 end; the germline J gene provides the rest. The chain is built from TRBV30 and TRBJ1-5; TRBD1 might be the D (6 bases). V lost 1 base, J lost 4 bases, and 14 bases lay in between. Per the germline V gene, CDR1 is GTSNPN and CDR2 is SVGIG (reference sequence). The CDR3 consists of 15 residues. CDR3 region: CAWSAPDRPNQPQHF. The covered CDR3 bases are TGTGCCTGGAGTGCCCCAGACAGGCCTAATCAGCCC.

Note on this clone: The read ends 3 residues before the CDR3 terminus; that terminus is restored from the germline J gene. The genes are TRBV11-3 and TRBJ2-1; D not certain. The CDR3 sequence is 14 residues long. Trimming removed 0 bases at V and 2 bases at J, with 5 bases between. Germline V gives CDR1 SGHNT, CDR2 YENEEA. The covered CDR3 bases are TGTGCCAGCAGCTTAGACGCAGCCTACAATGAG. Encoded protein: CASSLDAAYNE. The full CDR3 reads CASSLDAAYNEQFF.

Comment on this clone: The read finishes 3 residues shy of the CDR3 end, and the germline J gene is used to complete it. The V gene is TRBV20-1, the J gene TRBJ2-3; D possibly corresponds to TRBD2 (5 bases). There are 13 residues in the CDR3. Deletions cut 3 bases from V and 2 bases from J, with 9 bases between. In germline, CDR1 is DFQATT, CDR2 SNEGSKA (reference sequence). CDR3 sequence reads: CSASGADTDTQYF. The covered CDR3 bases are TGCAGTGCTAGCGGAGCGGACACAGATACG.

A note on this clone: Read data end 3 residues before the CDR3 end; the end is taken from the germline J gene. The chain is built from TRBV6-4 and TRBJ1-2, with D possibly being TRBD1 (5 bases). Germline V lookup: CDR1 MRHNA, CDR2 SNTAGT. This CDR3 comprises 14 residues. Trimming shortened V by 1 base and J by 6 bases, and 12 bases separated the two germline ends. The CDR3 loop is CASSDYPGMDGYTF. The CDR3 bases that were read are TGTGCCAGCAGTGACTATCCAGGGATGGATGGC.

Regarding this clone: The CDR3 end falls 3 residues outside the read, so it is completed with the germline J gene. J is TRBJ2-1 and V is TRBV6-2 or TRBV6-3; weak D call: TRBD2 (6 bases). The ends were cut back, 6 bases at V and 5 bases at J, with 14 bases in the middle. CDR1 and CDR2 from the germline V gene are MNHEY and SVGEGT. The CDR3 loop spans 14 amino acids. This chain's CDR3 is CASRRNGGNNEQFF. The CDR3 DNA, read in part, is TGTGCCAGCAGGAGGAATGGGGGGAACAATGAG.

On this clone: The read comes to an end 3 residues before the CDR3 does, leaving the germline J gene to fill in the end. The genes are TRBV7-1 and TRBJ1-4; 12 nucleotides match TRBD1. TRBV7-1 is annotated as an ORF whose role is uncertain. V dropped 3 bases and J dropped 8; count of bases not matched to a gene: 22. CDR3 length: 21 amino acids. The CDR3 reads CASSSLTGTGGVAGAREKLFF. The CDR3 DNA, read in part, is TGTGCCAGCAGCTCTCTTACCGGGACAGGGGGCGTGGCCGGGGCTAGGGAAAAA.

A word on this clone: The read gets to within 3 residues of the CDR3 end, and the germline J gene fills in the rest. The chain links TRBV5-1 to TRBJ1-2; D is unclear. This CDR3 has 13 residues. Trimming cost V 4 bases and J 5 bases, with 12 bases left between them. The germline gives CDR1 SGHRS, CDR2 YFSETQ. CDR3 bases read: TGCGCCAGCAGCGGACTGGGCGCTTATGGC. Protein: CASSGLGAYG. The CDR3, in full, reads CASSGLGAYGYTF.